This is a list of T cell receptor beta chains from one sample in a study of beta chain features in type 1 diabetes. Profiled with immunoSEQ multiplex PCR; TCRdb holds only in-frame clones, not every one. Here the sample spans almost 350,000 clones, under 8.5% being singletons. Specimen: central memory CD4+ T cells from blood. These receptors were taken from a woman aged 18 to 35 in good health. Both conserved end residues are part of each CDR3. A D gene is named only where the DNA matches it firmly. The size of a clone is reported for some rows only, either as once, few or many, or as a class for expanded clones.

NA	14	NA	TRBV7-9	TRBJ2-7	CASSLADSSYEQYF	TGTGCCAGCAGCTTAGCTGACAGCTCCTACGAGCAGTACTTC
NA	13	few	TRBV7-9	TRBJ2-5	CASSTLGWETQYF	TGTGCCAGCAGCACATTAGGTTGGGAGACCCAGTACTTC
TRBD1	13	NA	TRBV6-6	TRBJ1-5	CASTQGAGQPQHF	TGTGCCAGCACTCAGGGGGCCGGGCAGCCCCAGCATTTT
NA	13	few	TRBV15	TRBJ2-7	CATSRQGAYEQYF	TGTGCCACCAGCAGACAGGGAGCCTACGAGCAGTACTTC
NA	15	NA	TRBV5-1	TRBJ1-1	CASSLLGVQGPEAFF	TGCGCCAGCAGCTTGCTCGGTGTACAGGGCCCCGAAGCTTTCTTT
TRBD2	17	few	TRBV5-1	TRBJ2-7	CASSLVKTAGGSQEQYF	TGCGCCAGCAGCTTGGTGAAGACGGCGGGAGGGTCGCAAGAGCAGTACTTC
NA	15	few	TRBV4-2	TRBJ2-7	CASSQDAIRSYEQYF	TGTGCCAGCAGCCAAGACGCCATCCGATCCTACGAGCAGTACTTC
NA	13	NA	TRBV27	TRBJ2-1	CASSFREHNEQFF	TGTGCCAGCAGTTTCAGGGAACACAATGAGCAGTTCTTC
TRBD2	17	NA	TRBV2	TRBJ2-1	CASSHNSGTTSYNEQFF	TGTGCCAGCAGCCATAATAGCGGGACTACCTCCTACAATGAGCAGTTCTTC
NA	13	many	TRBV18	TRBJ2-5	CASSPHPQETQYF	TGTGCCAGCTCACCACACCCACAAGAGACCCAGTACTTC
NA	14	NA	TRBV4-2	TRBJ2-5	CASSQVGGQETQYF	TGTGCCAGCAGCCAAGTCGGGGGCCAAGAGACCCAGTACTTC
NA	14	many	TRBV13	TRBJ2-3	CASSERSRGNTQYF	TGTGCCAGCAGCGAACGCAGCCGGGGAAATACGCAGTATTTT
TRBD1	15	NA	TRBV18	TRBJ1-2	CASSPQGQTNYGYTF	TGTGCCAGCTCACCGCAGGGACAGACTAACTATGGCTACACCTTC
NA	12	few	TRBV7-2	TRBJ2-1	CASSLDREEQFF	TGTGCCAGCAGCTTAGACAGGGAGGAGCAGTTCTTC
NA	14	NA	TRBV18	TRBJ2-3	CASSPPVHTDTQYF	TGTGCCAGCTCACCACCCGTCCACACAGATACGCAGTATTTT
TRBD2	15	NA	TRBV29-1	TRBJ2-7	CSVARGLAGAYEQYF	TGCAGCGTTGCGAGAGGACTAGCGGGAGCCTACGAGCAGTACTTC
NA	15	NA	TRBV5-1	TRBJ1-2	CASSVTPGSNYGYTF	TGCGCCAGCAGCGTCACCCCAGGTTCGAACTATGGCTACACCTTC
NA	16	few	TRBV7-9	TRBJ2-1	CASSLWRKSSYNEQFF	TGTGCCAGCAGCCTTTGGAGGAAATCTTCCTACAATGAGCAGTTCTTC